A selection of T cell receptor beta chains follows, all from one sample in a study of T cells in Graves' hyperthyroidism and ophthalmopathy. TCRdb re-called the multiplex PCR reads through MiXCR, storing one row per CDR3 protein. The sample consists of 300,000 to 450,000 distinct CDR3 sequences, more than 11% of them appearing once. Sequenced: blood. These receptors were obtained from a woman between 55 and 75 years old with Graves' hyperthyroidism. The CDR3 runs from the conserved cysteine through the conserved F or W. Each record gives: CDR3 DNA, CDR3 protein, D gene, J gene, V gene, clone size. A D gene is named only where the DNA matches it firmly. Expanded clones get a size class; other rows say once, few or many, or leave the size out.

TGTGCCAGCGGGGGGACTCGGGGCAACAATGAGCAGTTCTTC	CASGGTRGNNEQFF	NA	TRBJ2-1	TRBV2	many
TGCGCCAGCAGCACCACAGGTTCCGCCGAGAAGACCCAGTACTTC	CASSTTGSAEKTQYF	NA	TRBJ2-5	TRBV5-1	many
TGTGCCATCAGTGGTACTAGCTCTAACACCGGGGAGCTGTTTTTT	CAISGTSSNTGELFF	NA	TRBJ2-2	TRBV10-3	few
TGTGCCAGCAGCAAGTGGGAGGGTCACACAGATACGCAGTATTTT	CASSKWEGHTDTQYF	TRBD2	TRBJ2-3	TRBV27	NA
TGTGCCAGCTCACCCTCGGGACAGGGGTTCCGACAGCCCCAGCATTTT	CASSPSGQGFRQPQHF	TRBD1	TRBJ1-5	TRBV18	many
TGTGCCAGCAGCTTAGGGATTGAGCAGTTCTTC	CASSLGIEQFF	NA	TRBJ2-1	TRBV11-2	many
TGTGCCAGTGATTACGTGGGAGGAAGCAATCAGCCCCAGCATTTT	CASDYVGGSNQPQHF	NA	TRBJ1-5	TRBV19	NA
TGTGCCAGTAGTATACCTAGCAGGAGGGCGAACACCGGGGAGCTGTTTTTT	CASSIPSRRANTGELFF	NA	TRBJ2-2	TRBV19	NA
TGCAGTGCTAGACGCGGGTTAAGAGAGACCCAGTACTTC	CSARRGLRETQYF	NA	TRBJ2-5	TRBV20-1	many
TGCAGTGCTAGAGATGCGAACTACGAGCAGTACTTC	CSARDANYEQYF	NA	TRBJ2-7	TRBV20-1	few
TGTGCCAGCAGACTAAGACAGAGCTCTGGGGCCAACGTCCTGACTTTC	CASRLRQSSGANVLTF	NA	TRBJ2-6	TRBV28	NA
TGTGCCAGCTCACCACCGGGACAGGGGGCAACGAACACCGGGGAGCTGTTTTTT	CASSPPGQGATNTGELFF	TRBD1	TRBJ2-2	TRBV18	NA
TGCAGTGCTAGAGATGGGGCGGGAGCTGTTAATGAGCAGTTCTTC	CSARDGAGAVNEQFF	TRBD2	TRBJ2-1	TRBV20-1	many
TGTGCCTGGAGCCTAGGGGGGGAAGAGACCCAGTACTTC	CAWSLGGEETQYF	NA	TRBJ2-5	TRBV30	many
TGTGCCAGCACCCAGGTGGAGACCCAGTACTTC	CASTQVETQYF	NA	TRBJ2-5	TRBV7-9	many
TGTGCCAGCAGTAGACTCGACAGGGGAGGAGAGACCCAGTACTTC	CASSRLDRGGETQYF	TRBD1	TRBJ2-5	TRBV9	few
TGTGCCACCAGTGATCCCGGACAGGGCGGCCCCTACGAGCAGTACTTC	CATSDPGQGGPYEQYF	TRBD1	TRBJ2-7	TRBV24-1	few
TGTGCCAGCAGCTTAGATAAGCGTCAGGGAATACCCTACGAGCAGTACTTC	CASSLDKRQGIPYEQYF	NA	TRBJ2-7	TRBV11-2	many
TGTGCCAGCAGCTTAGGAGCAGGGATGAATGAGCAGTTCTTC	CASSLGAGMNEQFF	NA	TRBJ2-1	TRBV11-2	many
TGTGCCAGCTCACCGATGAGACCTTCATACAATGAGCAGTTCTTC	CASSPMRPSYNEQFF	NA	TRBJ2-1	TRBV18	many
TGTGCCAGCAGTTTAAGGGGAAACAGGGAAAAAGCTTTCTTT	CASSLRGNREKAFF	NA	TRBJ1-1	TRBV27	many
TGTGCCAGCAGCTACGGAGCCCCACTAGCGGGAGGGGGCGAGCAGTACTTC	CASSYGAPLAGGGEQYF	TRBD2	TRBJ2-7	TRBV5-6	few
TGTGCCAGCAGTCCGAGCGACAGGGAATACGAGCAGTACTTC	CASSPSDREYEQYF	TRBD1	TRBJ2-7	TRBV28	many
TGTGCCAGCAGCTTAGCCCCGGGGGGCTCCTACGAGCAGTACTTC	CASSLAPGGSYEQYF	TRBD2	TRBJ2-7	TRBV5-1	many
TGTGCCAGCAGTAAGACGCGACAGACCGGGGAGCTGTTTTTT	CASSKTRQTGELFF	NA	TRBJ2-2	TRBV2	NA
TGTGCCAGCAGCTTAAAATCGCGGAGCTCTGGGGCCAACGCCCTGACTTTC	CASSLKSRSSGANALTF	NA	TRBJ2-6	TRBV7-9	NA
TGTGCCAGCAGCTTGAGGACAAACAGGGTACGGGAGCAGTTCTTC	CASSLRTNRVREQFF	NA	TRBJ2-1	TRBV5-4	few
TGTGCCACCAGCAGTCAACGGGGACAAGGACTGGCGTGGGGCACCGGGGAGCTGTTTTTT	CATSSQRGQGLAWGTGELFF	NA	TRBJ2-2	TRBV15	many
TGTGCTAGTGGTTTGGTCCGGACTAGCCCGTGGGGGTACAATGAGCAGTTCTTC	CASGLVRTSPWGYNEQFF	TRBD2	TRBJ2-1	TRBV12-5	many
TGTGCCAGCAGCCGACGGGGAGCCGGGGAGCTGTTTTTT	CASSRRGAGELFF	NA	TRBJ2-2	TRBV5-8	NA
TGTGCCAGCAGTGAAACAGACACCGGGGAGCTGTTTTTT	CASSETDTGELFF	NA	TRBJ2-2	TRBV6-9	NA